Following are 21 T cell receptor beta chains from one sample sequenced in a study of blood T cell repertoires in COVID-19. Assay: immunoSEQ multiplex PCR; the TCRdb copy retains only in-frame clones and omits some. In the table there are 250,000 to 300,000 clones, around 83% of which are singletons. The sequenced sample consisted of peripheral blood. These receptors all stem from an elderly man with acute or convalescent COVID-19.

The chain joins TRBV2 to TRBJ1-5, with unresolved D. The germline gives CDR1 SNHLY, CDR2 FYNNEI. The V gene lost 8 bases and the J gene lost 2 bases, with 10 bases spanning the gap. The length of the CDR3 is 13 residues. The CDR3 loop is CASGGRGNQPQHF. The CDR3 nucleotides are TGTGCCAGCGGCGGGAGGGGCAATCAGCCCCAGCATTTT.

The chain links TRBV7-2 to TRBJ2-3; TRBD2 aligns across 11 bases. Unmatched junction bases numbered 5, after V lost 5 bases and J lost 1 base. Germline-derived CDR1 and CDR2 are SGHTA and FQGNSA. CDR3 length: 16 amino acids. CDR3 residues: CASSVSGGAGTDTQYF. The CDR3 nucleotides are TGTGCCAGCAGCGTTAGCGGGGGGGCTGGCACAGATACGCAGTATTTT.

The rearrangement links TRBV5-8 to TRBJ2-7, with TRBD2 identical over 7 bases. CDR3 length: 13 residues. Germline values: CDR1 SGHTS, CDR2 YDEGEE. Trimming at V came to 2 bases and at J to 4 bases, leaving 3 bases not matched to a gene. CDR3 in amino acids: CASSFSGTYEQYF. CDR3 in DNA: TGTGCCAGCAGCTTCAGCGGGACTTACGAGCAGTACTTC.

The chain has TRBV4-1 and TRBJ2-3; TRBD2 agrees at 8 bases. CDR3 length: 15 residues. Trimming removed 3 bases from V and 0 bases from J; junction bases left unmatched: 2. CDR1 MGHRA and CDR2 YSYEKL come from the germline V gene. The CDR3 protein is CASSHSGISTDTQYF. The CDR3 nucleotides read TGCGCCAGCAGCCATAGCGGGATTAGCACAGATACGCAGTATTTT.

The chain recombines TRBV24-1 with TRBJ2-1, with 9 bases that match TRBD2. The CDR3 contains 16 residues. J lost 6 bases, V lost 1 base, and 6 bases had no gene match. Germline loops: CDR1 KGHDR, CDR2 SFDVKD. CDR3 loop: CATSDLKRGATNEQFF. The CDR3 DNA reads TGTGCCACCAGTGATTTAAAGCGGGGGGCAACCAATGAGCAGTTCTTC.

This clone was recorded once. DNA of the CDR3: TGTGCCAGTAGTATCTCGTCGGGTTCTGGGGCCAACGTCCTGACTTTC. Amino acids: CASSISSGSGANVLTF. The chain uses TRBV19 and TRBJ2-6; no clear D gene. From germline, CDR1 is LNHDA and CDR2 SQIVND (reference sequence). This CDR3 contains 16 residues. Trimming took 3 bases from V and 1 from J, leaving 10 bases between them.

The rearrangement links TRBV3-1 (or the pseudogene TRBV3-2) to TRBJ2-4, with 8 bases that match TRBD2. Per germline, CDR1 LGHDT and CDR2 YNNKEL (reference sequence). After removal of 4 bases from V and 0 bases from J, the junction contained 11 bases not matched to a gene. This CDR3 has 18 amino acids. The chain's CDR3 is CASSPVNAGGPAKNIQYF. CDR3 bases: TGTGCCAGCAGCCCGGTGAATGCGGGAGGCCCAGCCAAAAACATTCAGTACTTC.

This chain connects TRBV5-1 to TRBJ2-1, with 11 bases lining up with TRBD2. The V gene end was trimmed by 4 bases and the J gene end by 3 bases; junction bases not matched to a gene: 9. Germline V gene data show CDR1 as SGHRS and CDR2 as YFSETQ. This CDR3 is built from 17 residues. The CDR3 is CASSPGQGTSGYNEQFF. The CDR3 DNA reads TGCGCCAGCAGCCCTGGCCAAGGGACTAGCGGCTACAATGAGCAGTTCTTC.

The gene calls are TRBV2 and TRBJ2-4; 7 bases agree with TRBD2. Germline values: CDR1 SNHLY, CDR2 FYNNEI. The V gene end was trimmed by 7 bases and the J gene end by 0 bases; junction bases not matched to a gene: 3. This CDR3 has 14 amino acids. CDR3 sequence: CASTGGGAKNIQYF. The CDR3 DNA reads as TGTGCCAGCACAGGCGGGGGAGCCAAAAACATTCAGTACTTC.

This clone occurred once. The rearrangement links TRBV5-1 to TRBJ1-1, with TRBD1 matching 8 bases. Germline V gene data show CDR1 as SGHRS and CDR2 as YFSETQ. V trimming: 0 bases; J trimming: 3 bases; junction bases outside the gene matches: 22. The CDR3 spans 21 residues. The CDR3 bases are TGCGCCAGCAGCTTGGCCAGACGCGCTCGGACAGGGACTACGAGAGACACTGAAGCTTTCTTT. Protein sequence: CASSLARRARTGTTRDTEAFF.

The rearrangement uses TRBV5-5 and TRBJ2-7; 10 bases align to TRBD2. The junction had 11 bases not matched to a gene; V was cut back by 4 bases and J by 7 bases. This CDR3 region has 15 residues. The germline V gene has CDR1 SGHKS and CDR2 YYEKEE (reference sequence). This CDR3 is CASSLGAGGPIEQYF. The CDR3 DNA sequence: TGTGCCAGCAGCCTGGGAGCGGGAGGGCCGATTGAGCAGTACTTC. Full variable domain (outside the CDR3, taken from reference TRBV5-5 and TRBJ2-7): DAGVTQSPTHLIKTRGQQVTLRCSPISGHKSVSWYQQVLGQGPQFIFQYYEKEERGRGNFPDRFSARQFPNYSSELNVNALLLGDSALYLCASSLGAGGPIEQYFGPGTRLTVT.

CDR3 in amino acids: CASKTGQLTTQYF. The DNA for the CDR3 is TGTGCCAGTAAAACAGGACAGCTAACTACGCAGTATTTT. The J gene is TRBJ2-3, the V gene TRBV19; possibly TRBD1 for D (6 bases). CDR1 is LNHDA and CDR2 is SQIVND in the germline V gene (reference sequence). This CDR3 comprises 13 residues. Trimming stripped 7 bases from V and 8 bases from J, with 16 bases between.

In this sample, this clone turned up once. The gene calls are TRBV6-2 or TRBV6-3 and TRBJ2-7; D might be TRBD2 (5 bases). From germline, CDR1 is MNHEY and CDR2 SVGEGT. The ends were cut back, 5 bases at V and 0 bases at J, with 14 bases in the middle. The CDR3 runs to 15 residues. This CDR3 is CASSPVGELSYEQYF. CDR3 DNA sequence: TGTGCCAGCAGTCCGGTCGGGGAGCTCTCCTACGAGCAGTACTTC.

This CDR3 reads CASSLAESSGSPHEQFF. CDR3 coding DNA: TGTGCCAGCAGCTTAGCCGAGTCTAGCGGGAGTCCCCATGAGCAGTTCTTC. The genes are TRBV7-7 and TRBJ2-1, with 10 bases aligning to TRBD2. Germline V lookup: CDR1 SSHAT, CDR2 FNYEAQ (reference sequence). V dropped 0 bases and J dropped 8; count of bases not matched to a gene: 10. The CDR3 loop spans 17 amino acids.

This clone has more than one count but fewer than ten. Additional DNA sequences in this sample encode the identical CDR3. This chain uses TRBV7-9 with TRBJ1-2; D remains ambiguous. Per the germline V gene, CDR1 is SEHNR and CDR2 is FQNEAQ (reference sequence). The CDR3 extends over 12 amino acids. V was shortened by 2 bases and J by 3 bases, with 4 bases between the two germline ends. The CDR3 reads CASSLTDYGYTF. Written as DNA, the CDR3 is TGTGCCAGCAGCTTAACAGACTATGGCTACACCTTC. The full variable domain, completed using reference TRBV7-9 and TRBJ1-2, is DTGVSQNPRHKITKRGQNVTFRCDPISEHNRLYWYRQTLGQGPEFLTYFQNEAQLEKSRLLSDRFSAERPKGSFSTLEIQRTEQGDSAMYLCASSLTDYGYTFGSGTRLTVV.

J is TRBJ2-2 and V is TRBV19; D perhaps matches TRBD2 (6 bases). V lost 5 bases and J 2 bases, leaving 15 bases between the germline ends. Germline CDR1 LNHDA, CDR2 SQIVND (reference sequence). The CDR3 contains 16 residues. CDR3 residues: CASSSSGSINTGELFF. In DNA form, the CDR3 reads TGTGCCAGTAGTTCCTCCGGGAGCATTAACACCGGGGAGCTGTTTTTT.

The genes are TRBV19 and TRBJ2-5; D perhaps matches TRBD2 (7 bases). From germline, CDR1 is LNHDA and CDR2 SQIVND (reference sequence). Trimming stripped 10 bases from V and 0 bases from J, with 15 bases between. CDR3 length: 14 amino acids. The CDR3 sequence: CATRGGGYQETQYF. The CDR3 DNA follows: TGTGCCACTAGAGGGGGAGGGTACCAAGAGACCCAGTACTTC. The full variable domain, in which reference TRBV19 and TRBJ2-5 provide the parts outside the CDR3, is DGGITQSPKYLFRKEGQNVTLSCEQNLNHDAMYWYRQDPGQGLRLIYYSQIVNDFQKGDIAEGYSVSREKKESFPLTVTSAQKNPTAFYLCATRGGGYQETQYFGPGTRLLVL.

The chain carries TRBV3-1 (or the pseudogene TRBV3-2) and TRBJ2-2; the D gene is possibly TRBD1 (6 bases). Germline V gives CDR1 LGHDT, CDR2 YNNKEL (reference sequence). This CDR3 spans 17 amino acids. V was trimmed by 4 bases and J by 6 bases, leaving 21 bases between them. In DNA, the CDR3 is TGTGCCAGCAGCCGTTTAAGACAGGTGGTCAATGCCGGGGAGCTGTTTTTT. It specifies CASSRLRQVVNAGELFF.

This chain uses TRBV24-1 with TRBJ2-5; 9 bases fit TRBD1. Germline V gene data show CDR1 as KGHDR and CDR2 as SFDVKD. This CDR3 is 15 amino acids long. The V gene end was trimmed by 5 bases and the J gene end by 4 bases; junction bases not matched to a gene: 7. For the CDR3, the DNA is TGTGCCACCAGTGCCGGGACAGGGATCCCAGAGACCCAGTACTTC. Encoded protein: CATSAGTGIPETQYF.

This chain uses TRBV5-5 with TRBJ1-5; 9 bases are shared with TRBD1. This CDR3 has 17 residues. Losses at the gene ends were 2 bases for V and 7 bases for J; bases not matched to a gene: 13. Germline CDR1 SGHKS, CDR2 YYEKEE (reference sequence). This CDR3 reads CASSFAGVDRGGQPQHF. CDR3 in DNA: TGTGCCAGCAGCTTCGCTGGGGTGGACAGGGGTGGCCAGCCCCAGCATTTT. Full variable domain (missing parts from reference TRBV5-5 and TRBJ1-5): DAGVTQSPTHLIKTRGQQVTLRCSPISGHKSVSWYQQVLGQGPQFIFQYYEKEERGRGNFPDRFSARQFPNYSSELNVNALLLGDSALYLCASSFAGVDRGGQPQHFGDGTRLSIL.

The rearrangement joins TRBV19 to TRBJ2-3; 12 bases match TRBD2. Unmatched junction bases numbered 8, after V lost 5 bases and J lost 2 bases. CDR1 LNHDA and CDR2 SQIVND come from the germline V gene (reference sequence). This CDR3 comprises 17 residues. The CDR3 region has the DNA TGTGCCAGTAGTCCCAGACTAGCGGGAGTGTCCACAGATACGCAGTATTTT. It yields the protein CASSPRLAGVSTDTQYF.